This entry is about one TCR beta chain. Sequencing was performed with immunoSEQ multiplex PCR; in TCRdb, only in-frame clones are kept and a portion is missing. In the table there are some 50,000 clones, approximately 90% of which are singletons. The J segment lost 0 bases and the V segment lost 2 bases, leaving 6 bases of the junction unmatched. CDR1 is SGHRS, CDR2 YFSETQ, per germline. This CDR3 contains 18 residues. The data originate from a study of blood T cell repertoires in COVID-19. The specimen sequenced was peripheral blood. This TCR was sampled from a woman between 65 and 79 years old with active COVID-19. The V and J genes are TRBV5-1 and TRBJ2-3; 13 bases agree with TRBD2. This CDR3 reads CASSLQGGLAGSTDTQYF. CDR3 coding DNA: TGCGCCAGCAGCTTACAGGGGGGACTAGCGGGGAGCACAGATACGCAGTATTTT.